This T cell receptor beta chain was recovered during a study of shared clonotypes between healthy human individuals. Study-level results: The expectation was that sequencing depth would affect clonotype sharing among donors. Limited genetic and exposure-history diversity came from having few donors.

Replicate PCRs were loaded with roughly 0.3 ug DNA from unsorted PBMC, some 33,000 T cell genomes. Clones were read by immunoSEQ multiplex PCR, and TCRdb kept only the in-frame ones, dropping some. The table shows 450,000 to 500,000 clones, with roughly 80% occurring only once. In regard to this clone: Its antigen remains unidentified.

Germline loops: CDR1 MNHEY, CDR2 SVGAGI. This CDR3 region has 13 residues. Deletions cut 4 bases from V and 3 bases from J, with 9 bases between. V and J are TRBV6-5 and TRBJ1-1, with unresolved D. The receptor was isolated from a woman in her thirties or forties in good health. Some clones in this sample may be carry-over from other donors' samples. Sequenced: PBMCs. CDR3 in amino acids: CASSFGWDTEAFF. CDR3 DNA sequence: TGTGCCAGCAGTTTCGGATGGGACACTGAAGCTTTCTTT.